This T cell receptor (beta chain) comes out of a study of shared clonotypes between healthy human individuals. Unsorted material relied on tens of millions of PBMCs as the source of genomic DNA. This clone was seen a handful of times. Sequencing was performed with immunoSEQ multiplex PCR; in TCRdb, only in-frame clones are kept and a portion is missing. In the table there are 450,000 to 550,000 clones, approximately 79% of which are singletons. This receptor was taken from a woman in her 40s in good health. Some clones in this sample may be carry-over from other donors' samples. Input material: PBMCs.

CDR3 protein: CASSGDSSGNTIYF. For the CDR3, the DNA is TGTGCCAGCTCGGGGGACAGCTCTGGAAACACCATATATTTT. This chain joins TRBV18 and TRBJ1-3; TRBD1 matches 7 bases. The CDR3 has 14 amino acids. V was pared by 6 bases and J by 0 bases, with 2 bases of the junction left unmatched. The germline gives CDR1 KGHSH, CDR2 LQKENI.